This T cell receptor beta chain came from a study of T cell responses to AZD1222 COVID-19 vaccine. Findings of the study overall: Spike-wide vaccine-associated CD4 TCRs dominated at 160-218 and 743-854.

CDR3 length: 14 amino acids. Trimming stripped 3 bases from V and 7 bases from J, with 13 bases between. Looked up from germline, CDR1 is MDHEN and CDR2 is SYDVKM. TCRdb's table, derived via immunoSEQ multiplex PCR, lists solely in-frame clones and lacks some. The sample lists approximately 120,000 clones; roughly 84% were seen once. Note on this clone: Its antigen is undetermined.

The rearrangement uses TRBV28 and TRBJ1-5; possibly TRBD1 for D (5 bases). Source: peripheral blood, taken on day 0 of AZD1222 vaccination. The clonotype originates from an adult in good health. CDR3 sequence reads: CASSFRAPGQPQHF. As DNA, the CDR3 is TGTGCCAGCAGTTTTCGGGCTCCAGGGCAGCCCCAGCATTTT.